This paragraph reports one T cell receptor beta chain. This sample is part of a study of cytomegalovirus exposure and HLA in healthy donors. The germline CDR1 and CDR2 sequences are MNHNY and SVGAGI (reference sequence). There are 14 residues in the CDR3. V gave up 6 bases and J gave up 7 bases; unmatched junction bases: 6. The PCR had 60 Vbeta and 13 Jbeta primers. The data were produced by immunoSEQ multiplex PCR, yet TCRdb's version contains in-frame clones alone and is incomplete. This table has about 130,000 clones, roughly 15% appearing once. The sequence came from a female donor in good health and CMV-seropositive. Material: PBMCs. The rearrangement links TRBV6-6 to TRBJ2-2, with TRBD1 matching over 9 bases. This CDR3 is CASSPGQGYGELFF. The CDR3 DNA reads TGTGCCAGCAGCCCGGGACAGGGTTACGGGGAGCTGTTTTTT.